This entry features one TCR beta chain sequence. TCRdb's table, derived via immunoSEQ multiplex PCR, lists solely in-frame clones and lacks some. The data hold about 390,000 clones, with around 87% observed a single time. This specimen comes from a study of blood T cell repertoires in COVID-19. On the study more broadly: Researchers got acute and convalescent COVID-19 samples from the United States, Italy and Spain.

The CDR3 extends over 14 amino acids. Germline V lookup: CDR1 KGHSH, CDR2 LQKENI. Losses at the gene ends were 6 bases for V and 3 bases for J; bases not matched to a gene: 7. The chain couples TRBV18 to TRBJ2-5; 7 nucleotides agree with TRBD2. The sequencing input was peripheral blood. This receptor was obtained from a woman in her sixties with COVID-19, enrolled during active disease. CDR3: CASSYGGKKETQYF. In DNA form, the CDR3 reads TGTGCCAGCTCCTACGGGGGGAAAAAAGAGACCCAGTACTTC.